This T cell receptor (beta chain) originates from a study of Ad26.COV2.S vaccination and SARS-CoV-2 variants. Whole-study results and caveats: Similar non-spike TCR breadth was seen in vaccine and placebo recipients.

Generated by immunoSEQ multiplex PCR, the TCRdb table keeps only in-frame clones and is missing some. The sample consists of a few hundred thousand clones, over 75% of them appearing once. Treatment indicated: some 20 received Ad26.COV2.S at low or high dose, single or two shots; a few received placebo; per-sample allocation not given. Sampling happened 63 days after the first vaccine or placebo injection. The ends lost 6 bases at V and 0 bases at J; junction bases unmatched: 8. Germline CDR1 is SGHTA and CDR2 is FQGNSA. The CDR3 contains 15 residues. Notes on this clone: No antigen is known for it.

The sequence came from a person aged 18-65 years who received the Ad26.COV2.S COVID-19 vaccine or a placebo. This sequence joins TRBV7-2 and TRBJ2-7; 7 bases align to TRBD1. The sample here was peripheral blood, taken in a trial of Ad26.COV2.S vaccine versus placebo. The CDR3 region is CASSQQGISSYEQYF. CDR3 nucleotides: TGTGCCAGCAGTCAACAGGGGATAAGCTCCTACGAGCAGTACTTC. The whole variable domain, filled in from reference TRBV7-2 and TRBJ2-7, reads GAGVSQSPSNKVTEKGKDVELRCDPISGHTALYWYRQSLGQGLEFLIYFQGNSAPDKSGLPSDRFSAERTGGSVSTLTIQRTQQEDSAVYLCASSQQGISSYEQYFGPGTRLTVT.